The present T cell receptor (beta chain) was sequenced within a study of human T cells and chemical hapten exposure. This clonotype appeared a few times. Its antigen is as yet unknown. The CDR3 spans 16 residues. V lost 5 bases, J lost 2 bases, and 11 bases stayed unmatched. CDR1 and CDR2 (germline): SNHLY, FYNNEI. Unique molecular identifiers were affixed to discrete cDNA molecules within the library. In the source study's methods: The median was 95,638 TCRs per sample, ranging about 23,224 to 690,600. TCRdb recomputed calls from the 5' RACE reads with MiXCR, one row per CDR3 protein. For this entry, the V and J calls and clone size follow TCRdb and not the study's own pipeline. The profile shows over 95,000 distinct CDR3 sequences, roughly 19% of them singletons. Regarding the study as a whole: TCRs exceeding 1 in 1000 frequency stayed unchanged with DPC sensitization.

Total RNA came from unfractionated whole blood. The TCR originated in a human donor in good health. The gene calls are TRBV2 and TRBJ2-7; TRBD1 agrees at 8 bases. The CDR3 loop is CASSSKGDRSPYEQYF. The CDR3 DNA is TGTGCCAGCAGTTCCAAGGGGGACAGGTCCCCCTACGAGCAGTACTTC.